Reported below is one T cell receptor (beta chain). Its antigen is as yet unknown. The CDR3 extends over 14 amino acids. With 7 bases clipped from V and 5 bases from J, the junction kept 10 bases outside the gene matches. CDR1 is MDHEN and CDR2 is SYDVKM in the germline V gene. PCR primers comprised 60 Vbeta and 13 Jbeta primers. In the original processing: An analysis that came later counted 70 million to 100 million unique TCR beta chains, approximately 11 million shared. The assay was immunoSEQ multiplex PCR, and TCRdb's table has in-frame clones only and misses some. V and J calls and clone size are those listed in that table; D and trimming were worked out from the DNA. The sample yields 100,000 or so clones, 75% to 90% seen once. The source of the sample is a study of cytomegalovirus exposure and HLA in healthy donors. Overall study results and limits: As a later analysis revealed, the rate of TCR association differed by HLA locus, with DRB1 most and HLA-C fewest. Available immune exposure information covered CMV serostatus only.

What was sequenced was PBMCs. The sequence was obtained from a man younger than 40 in good health and CMV-seronegative. V usage is TRBV28 and J usage is TRBJ2-5; 7 bases map to TRBD1. Here the CDR3 DNA reads TGTGCCAGCACCGTAGAGACAGGGCGGGAGACCCAGTACTTC. Its translation is CASTVETGRETQYF.